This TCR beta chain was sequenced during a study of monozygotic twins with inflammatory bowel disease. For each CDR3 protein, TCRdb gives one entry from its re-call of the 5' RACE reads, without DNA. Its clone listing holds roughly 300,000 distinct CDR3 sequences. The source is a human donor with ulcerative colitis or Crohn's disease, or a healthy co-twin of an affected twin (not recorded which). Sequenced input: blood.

This CDR3 reads CASSHSGQTHQPQHF. The V call is TRBV6-2 or TRBV6-3, the J call TRBJ1-5; TCRdb names TRBD1, which stays unverified in the absence of DNA. Germline CDR1 is MNHEY and CDR2 is SVGEGT. The length of the CDR3 is 15 residues.